This TCR beta chain was sequenced during a study of CD8 T cells in ankylosing spondylitis. Study conclusions and caveats: Relatively rare in peripheral blood, disease-linked clones were also CD8+. Seemingly distinctive of ankylosing spondylitis blood was a TCR beta motif formed by eight highly homologous variants. Disease-linked clones reportedly concentrated significantly in matched ankylosing spondylitis synovial fluid.

Quantitative 5'-RACE with molecular barcodes produced the TCR beta libraries. Via MiXCR, TCRdb re-called the 5' RACE reads, giving one row per CDR3 protein. The table has 350,000 to 450,000 distinct CDR3 sequences, 20% to 25% seen once; the top ten hold over 10%. As regards this clonotype: Its antigen is unknown.

The CDR3 consists of 15 residues. Looked up from germline, CDR1 is MGHRA and CDR2 is YSYEKL. V gave up 4 bases and J gave up 0 bases, with 12 bases separating them. Sequencing was performed on blood, either unsorted or a sorted T cell fraction (not recorded which). The origin of this receptor is a male donor with ankylosing spondylitis or in good health (not recorded which). This rearrangement joins TRBV4-1 to TRBJ1-1; D not resolved. The CDR3 DNA sequence: TGCGCCAGCAGCCTCGGAACCCCTATGAACACTGAAGCTTTCTTT. Amino acids: CASSLGTPMNTEAFF.